This T cell receptor (beta chain) comes out of a study of beta chain features in type 1 diabetes. From germline, CDR1 is SQVTM and CDR2 ANQGSEA. The J segment lost 5 bases and the V segment lost 2 bases, leaving 2 bases of the junction unmatched. The CDR3 has 13 amino acids. Central memory, naive, regulatory and stem cell-like memory CD4+ cells were sorted by CD45RO/CCR7/CD25/CD127/CD95/CD27. Since all of the isolated RNA was reverse transcribed, expressed TCRB transcripts were what got sequenced. TCRdb's table, derived via immunoSEQ multiplex PCR, lists solely in-frame clones and lacks some. The sample holds about 660,000 clones, more than 12% seen once. This clone occurred a few times. The antigen remains undetermined. The sample carries other DNA sequences with the same CDR3. Overall study results and limits: Patients with Type 1 diabetes showed moderately but significantly shorter TCRB CDR3s in all four CD4+ subsets. Healthy donors had naive, central memory and Treg TCRB repertoires that appeared less similar than those seen among patients.

The source of this sequence is a man aged 18 to 29 with type 1 diabetes. The sequenced material came from naive CD4+ T cells from blood. This chain joins TRBV29-1 and TRBJ1-1; 10 bases agree with TRBD1. For the CDR3, the DNA is TGCAGCGTTGAAAGGACAGGGGGTACTGAAGCTTTCTTT. This encodes CSVERTGGTEAFF. Filled out from reference TRBV29-1 and TRBJ1-1, the complete variable domain reads SAVISQKPSRDICQRGTSLTIQCQVDSQVTMMFWYRQQPGQSLTLIATANQGSEATYESGFVIDKFPISRPNLTFSTLTVSNMSPEDSSIYLCSVERTGGTEAFFGQGTRLTVV.